The T cell receptor (beta chain) under discussion was sequenced for a study of spatial heterogeneity in lung cancer. Background on the study: Strongly correlated with TCR transcript counts in tumor regions was a T cell module score, which was a transcriptional module score calculated from matched bulk RNA-seq.

Time point: sample taken at primary tumor resection. Material for sequencing was whole RNA from tumor, nontumor lung or frozen PBMC, left unsorted. V shed 7 bases and J 6 bases; nucleotides not matched to a gene: 4. Germline loops: CDR1 SNHLY, CDR2 FYNNEI. This CDR3 is 14 amino acids long. On this clonotype itself: Its specificity is not known.

Study-wide findings and caveats: Mutation tallies in tumors tracked expanded intratumoral alpha and beta TCR counts. Tracking of ubiquitous and regional nonsynonymous mutations by counts of ubiquitous and regional expanded TCRs, respectively, was seen.

Using its own MiXCR run on the 5' RACE reads, TCRdb lists one record per CDR3 protein. The sample records 2,000 to 2,500 distinct CDR3 sequences, approximately 15% being singletons. This specimen consisted of lung tumor tissue, obtained at surgery. The source is a male donor with early-stage non-small cell lung cancer. This sequence joins TRBV2 and TRBJ1-6; 9 bases are a match to TRBD1. The CDR3 loop reads CASNIQGANSPLHF. The CDR3 region has the DNA TGTGCCAGCAATATACAGGGGGCTAATTCACCCCTCCACTTT.